Presented here are 25 T cell receptor beta chains from one specimen sequenced in a study of shared clonotypes between healthy human individuals. The data were produced by immunoSEQ multiplex PCR, yet TCRdb's version contains in-frame clones alone and is incomplete. This table has approximately 980,000 clones, approximately 80% appearing once. Sequenced: memory CD4+ T cells sorted from blood. Regarding subset: CD45RA-negative fraction. All receptors derive from a man younger than 35 in good health.

DNA of the CDR3: TGTGCCAGTAGGACAGGGAACAATGAGCAGTTCTTC. This sequence encodes CASRTGNNEQFF. V is TRBV19 and J is TRBJ2-1; 7 bases are shared with TRBD1. This CDR3 spans 12 amino acids. J was trimmed by 5 bases and V by 6 bases; bases with no gene match: 1. Germline CDR1 is LNHDA and CDR2 is SQIVND (reference sequence).

The J gene is TRBJ1-1, the V gene TRBV4-3; 7 positions agree with TRBD1. Trimming removed 1 base from V and 3 bases from J; junction bases left unmatched: 8. The CDR3 length is 16 residues. Germline lookup yields CDR1 LGHNA and CDR2 YSLEER. The CDR3 spells CASSQALVQGDTEAFF. CDR3 in DNA: TGCGCCAGCAGCCAAGCCCTTGTTCAGGGGGACACTGAAGCTTTCTTT.

The sample holds one count of this clone. V and J are TRBV25-1 and TRBJ2-2; 8 bases match TRBD1. V shed 10 bases, J shed 1 base, and the junction held 8 bases outside the gene matches. The CDR3 consists of 15 residues. Germline V gives CDR1 MGHDK, CDR2 SYGVNS. DNA for the CDR3: TGTGCCACCAGCGCCGACAGGGGGAACACCGGGGAGCTGTTTTTT. Encoded protein: CATSADRGNTGELFF.

J is TRBJ2-5 and V is TRBV7-9, with D possibly TRBD1 on 6 matching bases. Trimming stripped 4 bases from V and 4 bases from J, with 10 bases between. This CDR3 is 13 amino acids long. CDR1 and CDR2 from the germline V gene are SEHNR and FQNEAQ (reference sequence). The CDR3 DNA reads TGTGCCAGCAGCTACAGGGTATCAGAGACCCAGTACTTC. It is translated as CASSYRVSETQYF.

The rearrangement links TRBV5-4 to TRBJ1-6, with D uncertain. The CDR3 is 13 amino acids. Germline values: CDR1 SGHNT, CDR2 YYREEE (reference sequence). Trimming left V 4 bases short and J 6 bases short, with 8 bases between. The CDR3 is CASSPGSNSPLHF. The CDR3 bases are TGTGCCAGCAGCCCCGGGAGTAATTCACCCCTCCACTTT.

V and J are TRBV30 and TRBJ1-3; no definite D call. Trimming shortened V by 2 bases and J by 1 base, and 12 bases separated the two germline ends. Germline V gene data show CDR1 as GTSNPN and CDR2 as SVGIG (reference sequence). This CDR3 contains 15 residues. Written as DNA, the CDR3 is TGTGCCTGGAGTAACGGGGATTTTTCTGGAAACACCATATATTTT. Amino acid sequence: CAWSNGDFSGNTIYF.

The chain is built from TRBV7-2 and TRBJ2-3, with D possibly TRBD2 on 6 matching bases. Germline V CDR1 and CDR2: SGHTA, FQGNSA. V lost 4 bases to trimming and J lost 3 bases, with 17 bases between them. The CDR3 sequence is 16 residues long. CDR3 residues: CASSSRSGSGTDTQYF. The CDR3 coding sequence is TGTGCCAGCAGCTCCCGTTCTGGGAGCGGGACAGATACGCAGTATTTT.

At least ten counts were recorded for this clone. The rearrangement uses TRBV7-2 and TRBJ2-7; either TRBD1 or TRBD2 may fit D (5 bases each). The CDR3 is 13 residues long. Looked up from germline, CDR1 is SGHTA and CDR2 is FQGNSA. Trimming shortened V by 5 bases and J by 12 bases, and 20 bases separated the two germline ends. The CDR3 DNA is TGTGCCAGCAGCCCAACCGGGGCCGCCGGTGGGTACTTC. Translated, it gives CASSPTGAAGGYF. The complete variable domain, with remaining parts taken from reference TRBV7-2 and TRBJ2-7, reads GAGVSQSPSNKVTEKGKDVELRCDPISGHTALYWYRQSLGQGLEFLIYFQGNSAPDKSGLPSDRFSAERTGGSVSTLTIQRTQQEDSAVYLCASSPTGAAGGYFGPGTRLTVT.

The chain links TRBV6-5 to TRBJ1-5, with unresolved D. Trimming removed 2 bases from V and 5 bases from J, with 7 bases in between. Per the germline V gene, CDR1 is MNHEY and CDR2 is SVGAGI. CDR3 size: 13 residues. The CDR3 DNA sequence: TGTGCCAGCAGTTACCTGCAGGATCAGCCCCAGCATTTT. It encodes CASSYLQDQPQHF.

V is TRBV6-6 and J is TRBJ2-7; the D is unclear. V lost 5 bases to trimming and J lost 8 bases, with 10 bases between them. CDR1 MNHNY and CDR2 SVGAGI come from the germline V gene (reference sequence). The CDR3 length is 11 residues. CDR3 sequence (DNA): TGTGCCAGCAGTCCTAACATGAAGCAGTACTTC. The encoded protein is CASSPNMKQYF.

Notes on this clone: A junction end diverges from the germline sequence, so it may reflect a read error. Other nucleotide sequences from this sample produce the same CDR3. CDR3 region: CSGGRGTDTQYF. The CDR3, as DNA: TGCAGCGGCGGGAGGGGCACAGATACGCAGTATTTC. The J gene is TRBJ2-3, the V gene TRBV29-1; 9 bases are shared with TRBD2. The CDR3 covers 12 residues. CDR1 is SQVTM and CDR2 is ANQGSEA in the germline V gene.

This rearrangement joins TRBV5-6 to TRBJ1-2; D ambiguous. Germline CDR1 and CDR2: SGHDT and YYEEEE. Trimming removed 4 bases from V and 2 bases from J, with 9 bases in between. This CDR3 is built from 13 residues. The CDR3 loop reads CASSPRRNYGYTF. CDR3 sequence (DNA): TGTGCCAGCAGCCCGCGTCGCAACTATGGCTACACCTTC.

This clone was counted a single time. The chain links TRBV6-6 to TRBJ2-7, with D uncertain. The germline CDR1 and CDR2 sequences are MNHNY and SVGAGI (reference sequence). The CDR3 totals 11 residues. Trimming shortened V by 2 bases and J by 6 bases, and 5 bases separated the two germline ends. CDR3 sequence reads: CASSYRLEQYF. Written as DNA, the CDR3 is TGTGCCAGCAGTTACCGTCTCGAGCAGTACTTC.

This clone has a count of ten or more. The chain employs TRBV18 and TRBJ2-2; D call uncertain. This CDR3 region has 12 residues. The germline V gene has CDR1 KGHSH and CDR2 LQKENI. Trimming shortened V by 8 bases and J by 4 bases, and 8 bases separated the two germline ends. The CDR3 sequence is CASTRATGELFF. The CDR3 bases are TGTGCCAGCACCCGGGCCACCGGGGAGCTGTTTTTT.

This clone is a singleton in its sample. This chain uses TRBV2 with TRBJ2-3, with D hard to call. V lost 6 bases and J lost 3, with 13 bases in between. Per the germline V gene, CDR1 is SNHLY and CDR2 is FYNNEI. This CDR3 spans 14 amino acids. The CDR3 DNA is TGTGCCAGCAGACCGGGTCGTGGGACAGATACGCAGTATTTT. It codes for CASRPGRGTDTQYF.

The CDR3, as DNA: TGTGCCAGCAGCCCGATCCAGTCGGAGAACTATGGCTACACCTTC. This encodes CASSPIQSENYGYTF. The chain joins TRBV5-4 to TRBJ1-2, with no clear D. This CDR3 is built from 15 residues. The V end lost 4 bases, the J end lost 2 bases, and 15 bases lay between the germline ends. Germline assignment: CDR1 SGHNT and CDR2 YYREEE (reference sequence).

This chain joins TRBV5-4 and TRBJ2-5; D gene ambiguous. CDR3 length equals 15 residues. The V end was cut by 1 base, the J end by 2 bases, with 12 bases between. Germline CDR1 is SGHNT and CDR2 is YYREEE (reference sequence). CDR3 coding DNA: TGTGCCAGCAGCTTGAAAAGTGGTCCTCAAGAGACCCAGTACTTC. This codes for CASSLKSGPQETQYF.

V usage is TRBV30 and J usage is TRBJ1-5; 11 bases are a match to TRBD1. The V gene end was trimmed by 7 bases and the J gene end by 6 bases; junction bases not matched to a gene: 8. The CDR3 covers 14 residues. Germline V gene data show CDR1 as GTSNPN and CDR2 as SVGIG (reference sequence). In DNA, the CDR3 is TGTGCCTTTGGACAGGGGGCAGGTCGTCAGCCCCAGCATTTT. Amino acid sequence: CAFGQGAGRQPQHF. The variable domain in full, with the rest retrieved from reference TRBV30 and TRBJ1-5, is SQTIHQWPATLVQPVGSPLSLECTVEGTSNPNLYWYRQAAGRGLQLLFYSVGIGQISSEVPQNLSASRPQDRQFILSSKKLLLSDSGFYLCAFGQGAGRQPQHFGDGTRLSIL.

The rearrangement links TRBV7-9 to TRBJ1-1; D is ambiguous. The CDR3 length is 13 residues. Trimming took 5 bases from V and 1 from J, leaving 8 bases between them. Germline values: CDR1 SEHNR, CDR2 FQNEAQ (reference sequence). CDR3 nucleotide sequence: TGTGCCAGCAGCAACATCGCGAACACTGAAGCTTTCTTT. Protein: CASSNIANTEAFF.

The J gene is TRBJ2-2, the V gene TRBV27, with TRBD2 matching over 15 bases. With 3 bases clipped from V and 6 bases from J, the junction kept 2 bases outside the gene matches. The germline V gene has CDR1 MNHEY and CDR2 SMNVEV (reference sequence). The length of the CDR3 is 16 residues. The DNA for the CDR3 is TGTGCCAGCAGTTTTTGGACTAGCGGGGGGGCCGGGGAGCTGTTTTTT. Protein: CASSFWTSGGAGELFF.

The gene calls are TRBV7-8 and TRBJ1-2; maybe TRBD1 (6 bases). Looked up from germline, CDR1 is SGHVS and CDR2 is FQNEAQ. V was clipped by 6 bases and J by 2 bases, with 16 bases between them. This CDR3 is built from 15 residues. DNA for the CDR3: TGTGCCAGCAGTTACGCCGGGACATCAAACTATGGCTACACCTTC. It codes for CASSYAGTSNYGYTF. Based on the CDR3 plus reference TRBV7-8 and TRBJ1-2, the full variable domain is GAGVSQSPRYKVAKRGQDVALRCDPISGHVSLFWYQQALGQGPEFLTYFQNEAQLDKSGLPSDRFFAERPEGSVSTLKIQRTQQEDSAVYLCASSYAGTSNYGYTFGSGTRLTVV.

The chain couples TRBV28 to TRBJ1-5; unclear D gene. CDR3 length: 12 amino acids. Germline-derived CDR1 and CDR2 are MDHEN and SYDVKM. Trimming cost V 5 bases and J 5 bases, with 7 bases left between them. The CDR3 loop reads CASSTPYQPQHF. The CDR3 DNA sequence: TGTGCCAGCAGTACCCCCTATCAGCCCCAGCATTTT.

The chain is built from TRBV2 and TRBJ1-2, with 10 positions matching TRBD1. Germline V gene lookup returns CDR1 SNHLY and CDR2 FYNNEI. V was clipped by 6 bases and J by 6 bases; unmatched bases: 13. This CDR3 is built from 16 residues. CDR3 DNA sequence: TGTGCCAGCAGACGATTGTCCATTGGACAGGGGGATGGCTACACCTTC. It encodes CASRRLSIGQGDGYTF.

The chain combines TRBV6-1 with TRBJ1-4; 10 bases are a match to TRBD1. Germline trimming cut 4 bases from V and 7 bases from J; bases unmatched to any gene: 9. The V gene's germline CDR1 is MNHNS and CDR2 SASEGT. CDR3 length: 16 amino acids. The CDR3 spells CASSVGGQGGSEKLFF. DNA of the CDR3: TGTGCCAGCAGTGTCGGCGGACAGGGGGGGAGTGAAAAACTGTTTTTT.

The chain couples TRBV5-4 to TRBJ1-2, with a tentative D call TRBD1 (6 bases). The CDR3 totals 17 residues. Germline CDR1 and CDR2: SGHNT and YYREEE (reference sequence). V was trimmed by 4 bases and J by 0 bases, leaving 19 bases between them. The CDR3: CASSAQGRQATNYGYTF. The DNA of the CDR3 is TGTGCCAGCAGCGCCCAGGGAAGACAGGCAACTAACTATGGCTACACCTTC.